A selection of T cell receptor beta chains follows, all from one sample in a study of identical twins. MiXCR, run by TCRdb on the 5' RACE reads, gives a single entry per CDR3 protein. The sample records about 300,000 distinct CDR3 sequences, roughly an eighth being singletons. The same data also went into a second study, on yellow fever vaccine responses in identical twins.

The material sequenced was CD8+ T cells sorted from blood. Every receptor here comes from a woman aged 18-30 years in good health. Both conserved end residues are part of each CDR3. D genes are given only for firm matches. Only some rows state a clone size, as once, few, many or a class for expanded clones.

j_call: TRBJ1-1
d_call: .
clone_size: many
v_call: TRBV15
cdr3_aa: CATSSETANTEAFF
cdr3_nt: TGTGCCACCAGCAGCGAGACCGCGAACACTGAAGCTTTCTTT

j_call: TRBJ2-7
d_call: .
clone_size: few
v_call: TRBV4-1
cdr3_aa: CASSQGVPYEQYF
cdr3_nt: TGCGCCAGCAGCCAAGGGGTTCCCTACGAGCAGTACTTC

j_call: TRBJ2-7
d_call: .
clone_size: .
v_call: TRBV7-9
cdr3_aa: CASSPDSNVGEQYF
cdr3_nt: TGTGCCAGCAGCCCCGACAGTAATGTAGGCGAGCAGTACTTC

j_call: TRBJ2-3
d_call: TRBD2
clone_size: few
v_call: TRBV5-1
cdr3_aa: CASTVRGRATDTQYF
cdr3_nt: TGCGCCAGCACTGTGCGCGGGAGGGCGACAGATACGCAGTATTTT

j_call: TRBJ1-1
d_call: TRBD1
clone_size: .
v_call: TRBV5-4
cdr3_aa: CASRQGQGVEAFF
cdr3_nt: TGTGCCAGCAGACAGGGACAGGGCGTCGAAGCTTTCTTT

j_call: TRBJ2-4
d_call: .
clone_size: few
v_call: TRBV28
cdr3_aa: CASSPGAGQSSKNIQYF
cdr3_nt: TGTGCCAGCAGTCCAGGGGCGGGTCAATCGAGCAAAAACATTCAGTACTTC

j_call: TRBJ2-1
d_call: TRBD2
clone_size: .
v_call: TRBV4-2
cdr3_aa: CASSLRLAGDGPYNEQFF
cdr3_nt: TGTGCCAGCAGCCTCAGACTAGCGGGAGATGGGCCATACAATGAGCAGTTCTTC

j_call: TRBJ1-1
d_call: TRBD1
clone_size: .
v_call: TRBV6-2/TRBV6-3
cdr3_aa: CASEGAGEAFF
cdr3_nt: TGTGCCAGCGAGGGGGCTGGTGAAGCTTTCTTT

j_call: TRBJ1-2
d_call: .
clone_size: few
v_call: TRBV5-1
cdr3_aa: CASSFSALYGYTF
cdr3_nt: TGCGCCAGCAGCTTTTCAGCTCTCTATGGCTACACCTTC

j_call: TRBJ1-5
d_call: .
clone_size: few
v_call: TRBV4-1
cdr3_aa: CASSQVLNQPQHF
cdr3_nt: TGCGCCAGCAGCCAGGTCCTTAATCAGCCCCAGCATTTT

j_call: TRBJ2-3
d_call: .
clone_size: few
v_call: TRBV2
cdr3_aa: CASSELEYNTDTQYF
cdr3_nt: TGTGCCAGCAGTGAACTGGAGTATAACACAGATACGCAGTATTTT

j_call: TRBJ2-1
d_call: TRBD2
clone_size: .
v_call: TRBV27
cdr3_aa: CASSPQRGSYNEQFF
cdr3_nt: TGTGCCAGCAGTCCGCAGCGGGGTTCCTACAATGAGCAGTTCTTC

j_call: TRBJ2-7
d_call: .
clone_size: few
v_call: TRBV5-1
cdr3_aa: CASSLDTGQPYEQYF
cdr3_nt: TGCGCCAGCAGCTTGGATACAGGGCAGCCCTACGAGCAGTACTTC

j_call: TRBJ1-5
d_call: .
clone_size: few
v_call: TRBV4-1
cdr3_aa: CASSQDAGNQPQHF
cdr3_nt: TGCGCCAGCAGCCAAGATGCGGGTAATCAGCCCCAGCATTTT

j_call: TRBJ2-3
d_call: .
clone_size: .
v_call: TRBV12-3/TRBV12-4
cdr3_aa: CASSIQRSTDTQYF
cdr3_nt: TGTGCCAGCAGTATCCAGCGGAGCACAGATACGCAGTATTTT

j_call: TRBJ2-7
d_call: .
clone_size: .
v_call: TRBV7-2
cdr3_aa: CASSLKERDNIYEQYF
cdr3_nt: TGTGCCAGCAGCTTAAAGGAACGTGACAATATCTACGAGCAGTACTTC

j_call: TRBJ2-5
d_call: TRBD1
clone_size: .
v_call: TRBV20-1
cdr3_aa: CSARDLQPRDRAETQYF
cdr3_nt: TGCAGTGCTAGAGATTTACAACCCAGGGACAGGGCGGAGACCCAGTACTTC

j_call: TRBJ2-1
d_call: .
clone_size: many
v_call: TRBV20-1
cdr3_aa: CSAPQTDRLKFEQFF
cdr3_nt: TGCAGTGCTCCCCAAACGGACCGGTTGAAATTCGAGCAGTTCTTC

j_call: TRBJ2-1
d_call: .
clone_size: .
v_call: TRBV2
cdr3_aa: CASRDTSNNEQFF
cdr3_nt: TGTGCCAGCAGGGATACTAGTAACAATGAGCAGTTCTTC

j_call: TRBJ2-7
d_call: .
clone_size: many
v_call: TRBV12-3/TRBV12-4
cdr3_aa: CASSFAVVQYF
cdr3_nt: TGTGCCAGCAGTTTTGCGGTTGTGCAGTACTTC

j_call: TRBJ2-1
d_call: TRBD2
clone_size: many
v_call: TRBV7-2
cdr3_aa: CASSSSGRRPYNEQFF
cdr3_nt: TGTGCCAGCAGCTCGAGCGGGAGACGACCCTACAATGAGCAGTTCTTC

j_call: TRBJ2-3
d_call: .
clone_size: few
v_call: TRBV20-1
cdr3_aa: CSASSGHITDTQYF
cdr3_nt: TGCAGTGCTAGCAGCGGGCACATCACAGATACGCAGTATTTT

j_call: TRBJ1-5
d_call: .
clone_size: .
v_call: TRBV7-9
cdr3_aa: CASNRGHGQPQHF
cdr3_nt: TGTGCCAGCAACCGGGGGCATGGGCAGCCCCAGCATTTT

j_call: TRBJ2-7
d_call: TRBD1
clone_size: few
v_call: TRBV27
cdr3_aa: CASSLWAQGYEQYF
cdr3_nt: TGTGCCAGCAGTTTATGGGCACAGGGGTACGAGCAGTACTTC

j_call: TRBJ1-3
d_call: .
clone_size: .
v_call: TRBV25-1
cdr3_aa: CASSVNREGGNTIYF
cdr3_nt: TGTGCCAGCAGTGTAAACAGGGAGGGTGGAAACACCATATATTTT

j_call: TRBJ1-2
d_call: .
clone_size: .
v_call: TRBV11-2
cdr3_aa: CASSFPGSSYGYTF
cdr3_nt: TGTGCCAGCAGCTTCCCCGGGAGCTCATATGGCTACACCTTC

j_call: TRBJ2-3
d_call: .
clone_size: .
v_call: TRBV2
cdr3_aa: CASTLDTQYF
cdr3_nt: TGTGCCAGCACCCTAGATACGCAGTATTTT

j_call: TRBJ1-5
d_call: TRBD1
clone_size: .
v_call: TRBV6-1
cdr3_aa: CASSPDRASNQPQHF
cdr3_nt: TGTGCCAGCAGTCCAGACAGGGCGAGCAATCAGCCCCAGCATTTT

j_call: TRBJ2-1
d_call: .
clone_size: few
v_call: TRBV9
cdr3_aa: CASSATSSDRKFF
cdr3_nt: TGTGCCAGCAGCGCGACCTCTAGCGATCGTAAGTTCTTC

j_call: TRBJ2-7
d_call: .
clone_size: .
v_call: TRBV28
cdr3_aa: CASRPPLSGSSRYEQYF
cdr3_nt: TGTGCCAGCAGACCACCGTTGAGCGGGTCGTCACGGTACGAGCAGTACTTC

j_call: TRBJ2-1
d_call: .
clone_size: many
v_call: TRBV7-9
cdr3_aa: CASSLLADNEQFF
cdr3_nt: TGTGCCAGCAGCTTATTAGCGGACAATGAGCAGTTCTTC

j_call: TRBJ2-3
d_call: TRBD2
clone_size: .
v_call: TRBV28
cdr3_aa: CASSFPGAGDADTQYF
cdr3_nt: TGTGCCAGCAGTTTTCCCGGCGCGGGGGACGCAGATACGCAGTATTTT

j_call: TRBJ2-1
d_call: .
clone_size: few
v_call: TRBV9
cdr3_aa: CASSVEGIGDEQFF
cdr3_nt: TGTGCCAGCAGCGTAGAAGGCATCGGGGATGAGCAGTTCTTC

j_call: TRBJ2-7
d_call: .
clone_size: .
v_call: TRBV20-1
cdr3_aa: CSARENGMSYEQYF
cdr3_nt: TGCAGTGCTAGAGAAAACGGGATGAGTTACGAGCAGTACTTC

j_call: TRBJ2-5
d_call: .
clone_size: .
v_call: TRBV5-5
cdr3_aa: CASSLELLQGRETQYF
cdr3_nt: TGTGCCAGCAGCTTGGAACTCCTACAGGGACGAGAGACCCAGTACTTC

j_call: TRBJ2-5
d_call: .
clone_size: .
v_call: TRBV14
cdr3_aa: CASSLRLTEETQYF
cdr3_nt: TGTGCCAGCAGCCTTAGACTAACTGAAGAGACCCAGTACTTC

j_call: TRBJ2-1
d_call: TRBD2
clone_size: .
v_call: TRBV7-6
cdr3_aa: CASSDGTSGSSYNEQFF
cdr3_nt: TGTGCCAGCAGCGACGGGACTAGCGGGAGCTCCTACAATGAGCAGTTCTTC

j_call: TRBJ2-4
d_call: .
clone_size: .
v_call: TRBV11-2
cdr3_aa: CASNRDDKNIQYF
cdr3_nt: TGTGCCAGCAACCGGGACGACAAAAACATTCAGTACTTC

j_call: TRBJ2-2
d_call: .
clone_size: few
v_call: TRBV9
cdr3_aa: CASSVRTGELFF
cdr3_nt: TGTGCCAGCAGCGTACGCACCGGGGAGCTGTTTTTT

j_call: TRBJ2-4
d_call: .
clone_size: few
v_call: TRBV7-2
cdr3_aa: CASARTQSTYHIQYF
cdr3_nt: TGTGCCAGCGCCAGGACCCAGAGCACCTACCACATTCAGTACTTC

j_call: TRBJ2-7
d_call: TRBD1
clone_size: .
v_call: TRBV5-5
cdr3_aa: CASSPGTVSYEQYF
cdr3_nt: TGTGCCAGCAGCCCCGGGACAGTCTCCTACGAGCAGTACTTC

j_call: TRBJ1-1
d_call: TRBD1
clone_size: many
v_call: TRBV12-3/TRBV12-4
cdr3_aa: CASSPRTGGLTEAFF
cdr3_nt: TGTGCCAGCAGTCCACGAACAGGGGGCCTCACTGAAGCTTTCTTT